A selection of T cell receptor beta chains follows, all from one sample in a study of cytomegalovirus exposure and HLA in healthy donors. Sequencing used immunoSEQ multiplex PCR; TCRdb keeps in-frame clones, though not all of them. The sample records tens of thousands of clones, around 79% being singletons. The sample was PBMCs. Receptors were obtained from a man aged 18 to 29 in good health and CMV-seropositive. Each CDR3 is given with its conserved first and last residue. D genes are given only for firm matches. Size is omitted from some rows. Given values are once, few, many or a class for expanded clones.

cdr3_length j_call v_call d_call clone_size cdr3_nt cdr3_aa
12 TRBJ2-7 TRBV29-1 TRBD1 - TGCAGCGTCCGACAGGGGGGGAACGAGCAGTACTTC CSVRQGGNEQYF
15 TRBJ2-2 TRBV25-1 - - TGTGCCAGCAGTGAATACGGGGGAGTTACCGGGGAGCTGTTTTTT CASSEYGGVTGELFF
15 TRBJ2-7 TRBV6-6 TRBD1 once TGTGCCAGCAGGGGGACAGGGCTAGTCGTATACGAGCAGTACTTC CASRGTGLVVYEQYF
14 TRBJ2-1 TRBV10-1 TRBD2 - TGCGCCAGCAGTGGAATAGCGGGAGAAAATGAGCAGTTCTTC CASSGIAGENEQFF
13 TRBJ1-1 TRBV5-1 - - TGCGCCAGCAGCTTGGCTCGGGAGACTGAAGCTTTCTTT CASSLARETEAFF
17 TRBJ1-2 TRBV5-4 - - TGTGCCAGCAGCTTGATGACAGGACACCCGGCTAACTATGGCTACACCTTC CASSLMTGHPANYGYTF
13 TRBJ1-5 TRBV27 - once TGTGCCAGCAGTTTGATAGGGGATCAGCCCCAGCATTTT CASSLIGDQPQHF
17 TRBJ1-3 TRBV23-1 - - TGCGCCAGCAGTCAAGGGGCGGGGGGTCGGGCTGGAAACACCATATATTTT CASSQGAGGRAGNTIYF
14 TRBJ1-5 TRBV28 TRBD1 - TGTGCCAGCATACCGGGACAGGGGTCTTTGCCCCAGCATTTT CASIPGQGSLPQHF
14 TRBJ2-7 TRBV13 - - TGTGCCAGCAGCTTAGGCGGGAGCTCCTACGAGCAGTACTTC CASSLGGSSYEQYF
16 TRBJ2-1 TRBV4-2 TRBD2 - TGTGCCAGCAGACAGCTAGCGGGGCGCACCTACAATGAGCAGTTCTTC CASRQLAGRTYNEQFF
17 TRBJ2-5 TRBV11-1 TRBD1 - TGTGCCAGCAGCCACGGGGGGACAGGGATAGGTGGTTCGGCCCAGTACTTC CASSHGGTGIGGSAQYF
16 TRBJ2-1 TRBV4-2 TRBD2 once TGTGCCAGCAGCCGGGAGGAGACTAGCAGCTACAATGAGCAGTTCTTC CASSREETSSYNEQFF
13 TRBJ2-7 TRBV6-5 TRBD1 - TGTGCCAGCAGACGGACAGGGCTCTACGAGCAGTACTTC CASRRTGLYEQYF
11 TRBJ1-1 TRBV28 - - TGTGCCAGCAGCCCTAATATCGGAGCTTTCTTT CASSPNIGAFF
12 TRBJ1-2 TRBV29-1 - - TGCAGCGTTCTGATCCTGGCCTATGGCTACACCTTC CSVLILAYGYTF
15 TRBJ2-1 TRBV10-3 TRBD1 - TGTGCCATCAGTGACCGGGACAGGGGGCATGATGAGCAGTTCTTC CAISDRDRGHDEQFF
15 TRBJ2-7 TRBV5-1 TRBD2 - TGCGCCAGGACTAACCTCGGGACTAGTCCCCACGAGCAGTACTTC CARTNLGTSPHEQYF